Below, one T cell receptor (beta chain) is given with its context. This receptor's antigen is unknown. These reads were obtained on a NextSeq 550. The Human TCR Profiling Kit (MiLaboratory) was used to make UMI-labeled 5' RACE TRB cDNA libraries. The full amount of extracted RNA was used for cDNA synthesis, and the full amount of resulting cDNA was used for PCR amplification. Libraries were prepared in parallel with an identical number of PCR cycles. The authors processed their data as follows. With a minimum of two reads required per UMI, MIGEC and MiXCR pulled out about 52,000 +/- 9,100 unique UMI-labeled TRB cDNA molecules from each library. On average, each library contained approximately 40,000 +/- 10,000 functional in-frame TRB CDR3 nucleotide clonotypes without stop codons. Diversity metrics, including normalized Shannon-Wiener and Chao1, were computed in VDJtools after downsampling to 5000 UMI-labeled TRB molecules per sample. Clonotype-size-weighted physicochemical properties of the central five CDR3 residues (interaction energy, strength, volume and Kidera factor 4) were computed in VDJtools. TCRdb reprocessed the reads into one record per CDR3 protein sequence, lacking DNA. The V and J calls follow TCRdb's processing rather than the paper's. The sample's records list over 70,000 distinct CDR3 sequences. Clones ranked in the top ten supply about 1.1% of the sample.

The data originate from a study of CXCR3-negative and CXCR3-positive naive CD8 T cells (dated by TCRdb to between 2017 and 2020). For the wider study: In total, roughly 150 million TRB reads were obtained, or roughly 1.5 +/- 0.3 million reads per library. Diversity and physicochemical repertoire analyses were performed on about ten donors pooled from two independent experiments. The TRBV-TRBJ cluster analysis covered naive subsets from about 5 donors and memory cells from 3 donors.

CDR1 and CDR2 are read off the germline V gene (reference sequence) as MNHEY and SMNVEV. The CDR3 spans 12 residues, from the cysteine through the phenylalanine. The nucleotide record is missing. Broad study findings and their caveats: Because CXCR3 expression was partially decreased after cryopreservation, freshly isolated PBMCs were used for most assays. Similar TRBV-TRBJ usage was shown by naive CXCR3-negative and CXCR3-positive cells from the same donor, whereas distinct patterns were shown by memory cells. Both naive subsets had comparably high repertoire diversity, while memory CD8+ T cells had much lower repertoire diversity. Because surface CD5, which is linked to self-reactivity in mice, was comparable between the naive subsets, TCR interaction strength was also inferred from TRB CDR3 physicochemical properties. TRB CDR3s from CXCR3-positive naive cells showed higher hydrophobicity (lower Kidera factor 4), lower energy, and higher strength and volume indices than CXCR3-negative naive cells.

Each CD8+ T cell subset was flow-sorted in triplicate, with 250,000 to 350,000 cells per subset placed directly into RLT lysis buffer. To exclude memory contaminants, naive CD8+ T cells were stringently defined as CD45RO-CCR7+CD27+CD95-. Standard density gradient centrifugation was used to isolate peripheral blood mononuclear cells from buffy coats. Naive CXCR3-negative and CXCR3-positive CD8+ T cells were flow-sorted on a FACSAria III. An RNeasy Mini Kit was used to extract total RNA from the sorted cells. This TCR was recovered from a human donor in good health. Some clones in this sample may be carry-over from other donors' samples. The source material was naive CXCR3- CD8+ T cells from blood. What this sample's cell subset or site label stands for: CD45RO-CCR7+CD27+CD95- naive CD8+ T cells lacking CXCR3 (TNR3-). Rearrangement joined TRBV27 to TRBJ2-2; TCRdb returns TRBD1, unconfirmable since there is no DNA. The encoded CDR3 is CASSFRGGELFF.